A selection of T cell receptor beta chains follows, all from one sample in a study of identical twins. TCRdb reanalysed the 5' RACE reads using MiXCR and keeps one entry per CDR3 protein. The repertoire holds about 520,000 distinct CDR3 sequences, roughly 21% seen once, with 0.75% to 0.95% in the top ten. This same sample was also taken into another study, of T cells expressing NK-cell markers.

Source material: CD4+ T cells sorted from blood. These receptors were obtained from a woman aged 18-35 years in good health. Each CDR3 is given with its conserved first and last residue. The D gene is left open where the match is weak. Where a row states a size, it is once, few, many or the class of an expanded clone; other rows omit it.

>TRBJ2-1|.|TRBV11-2|few
CASTKGVAYNEQFF
TGTGCCAGCACCAAAGGAGTGGCCTACAATGAGCAGTTCTTC
>TRBJ2-7|TRBD2|TRBV9|.
CASSGEIAGGPYEQYF
TGTGCCAGCAGCGGTGAAATAGCGGGAGGGCCCTACGAGCAGTACTTC
>TRBJ2-5|.|TRBV28|.
CASSLGGWTSETQYF
TGTGCCAGCAGTTTAGGGGGCTGGACTTCAGAGACCCAGTACTTC
>TRBJ2-5|.|TRBV27|.
CASSFCRGCKETQYF
TGTGCCAGCAGTTTCTGCCGGGGCTGTAAAGAGACCCAGTACTTC
>TRBJ2-7|.|TRBV6-1|few
CASSAIRYEQYF
TGTGCCAGCAGCGCAATCCGCTACGAGCAGTACTTC
>TRBJ1-5|.|TRBV7-2|few
CASSMDSPGGPQHF
TGTGCCAGCAGCATGGACAGCCCCGGGGGGCCCCAGCATTTT
>TRBJ2-5|.|TRBV15|.
CATSRDLGEQETQYF
TGTGCCACCAGCAGAGATTTAGGGGAACAAGAGACCCAGTACTTC
>TRBJ1-1|.|TRBV7-2|few
CASSSLEGPEAFF
TGTGCCAGCAGCTCCCTGGAGGGGCCTGAAGCTTTCTTT
>TRBJ2-4|.|TRBV6-8|.
CASSDPPTYFIVAKNIQYF
TGTGCCAGCAGTGATCCACCGACCTACTTCATAGTAGCCAAAAACATTCAGTACTTC
>TRBJ1-2|TRBD1|TRBV3-1|few
CASSQQGGFGYGYTF
TGTGCCAGCAGCCAGCAGGGGGGATTTGGCTATGGCTACACCTTC
>TRBJ1-4|.|TRBV9|.
CASSPQGGRGATNEKLFF
TGTGCCAGCAGCCCCCAGGGAGGGCGAGGGGCGACTAATGAAAAACTGTTTTTT
>TRBJ2-7|.|TRBV5-1|.
CASSLALGGSYEQYF
TGCGCCAGCAGCTTGGCTCTAGGAGGCTCCTACGAGCAGTACTTC
>TRBJ1-2|.|TRBV20-1|few
CSASPDRFGYTF
TGCAGTGCTAGTCCAGACAGATTTGGCTACACCTTC
>TRBJ2-1|TRBD1|TRBV5-1|.
CASSLETGGISEQFF
TGCGCCAGCAGCTTGGAGACAGGGGGTATTAGTGAGCAGTTCTTC
>TRBJ1-1|.|TRBV19|few
CASTQAGGAAEAFF
TGTGCCAGTACCCAGGCGGGGGGGGCAGCTGAAGCTTTCTTT
>TRBJ1-2|TRBD1|TRBV18|.
CASSPGTGEDGYTF
TGTGCCAGCTCACCAGGGACAGGGGAGGATGGCTACACCTTC
>TRBJ2-1|.|TRBV6-4|few
CASSDIIANEQFF
TGTGCCAGCAGTGACATTATAGCCAATGAGCAGTTCTTC